This T cell receptor beta chain is drawn from a study of cytomegalovirus exposure and HLA in healthy donors. Trimming cost V 6 bases and J 1 base, with 3 bases left between them. The CDR3 has 11 residues. Germline assignment: CDR1 ENHRY and CDR2 SYGVKD. The primer mix had 60 Vbeta and 13 Jbeta primers. TCRdb's copy holds only in-frame clones and misses some; the assay was immunoSEQ multiplex PCR. The sample includes 200,000 to 250,000 clones, just under 80% seen only once; the top ten take 0.4% to 0.6%. Whole-study findings and limits: TCR beta sequences numbering more than 15,000 were associated with HLA alleles at 0.05 false discovery rate in a later analysis. Indistinguishable V segments, including TRBV6-2 and TRBV6-3, were excluded.

With regard to this clone: Its antigen is undetermined.

The sequencing input was PBMCs. The V call is TRBV10-3, the J call TRBJ1-1; no clear D gene. The source is a boy between 10 and 17 years old in good health and CMV-seronegative. CDR3 bases: TGTGCCATCAGCGGGAACACTGAAGCTTTCTTT. This encodes CAISGNTEAFF.